Below are 14 T cell receptor beta chains sequenced from a single sample in a study of T cells in Graves' hyperthyroidism and ophthalmopathy. TCR beta CDR3 sequences were amplified from RNA transcripts. Initially, a first-round RT-PCR of the TCR CDR3 employed the HTBI primer set. TCRdb reanalysed the multiplex PCR reads using MiXCR and keeps one entry per CDR3 protein. The repertoire holds 300,000 to 400,000 distinct CDR3 sequences, with 13% to 15% as singletons. The sequencing input was blood. The source is a woman aged 25 to 39 with Graves' ophthalmopathy.

This clonotype was seen at least ten times. The V gene is TRBV28, the J gene TRBJ2-3; 7 nucleotides agree with TRBD1. CDR3 length: 15 amino acids. The V and J ends lost 1 base and 8 bases, in that order; junction bases with no gene match: 9. Germline loops: CDR1 MDHEN, CDR2 SYDVKM. The CDR3 reads CASSLYIQGKGTQYF. The CDR3 DNA reads as TGTGCCAGCAGTTTATATATACAGGGGAAGGGTACGCAGTATTTT.

The chain carries TRBV28 and TRBJ2-1, with D possibly TRBD1 on 6 matching bases. The germline V and J ends were trimmed by 6 bases and 0 bases, with 15 bases remaining between them. The CDR3 runs 16 residues. Germline V gene lookup returns CDR1 MDHEN and CDR2 SYDVKM. The DNA for the CDR3 is TGTGCCAGCAGGCCGGGACACGCTAACTCCTACAATGAGCAGTTCTTC. Its protein product is CASRPGHANSYNEQFF. The variable domain in full, with the rest retrieved from reference TRBV28 and TRBJ2-1, is DVKVTQSSRYLVKRTGEKVFLECVQDMDHENMFWYRQDPGLGLRLIYFSYDVKMKEKGDIPEGYSVSREKKERFSLILESASTNQTSMYLCASRPGHANSYNEQFFGPGTRLTVL.

This clonotype came up many times. The chain combines TRBV5-8 with TRBJ2-3; D remains unclear. CDR1 is SGHTS and CDR2 is YDEGEE in the germline V gene. V was clipped by 0 bases and J by 2 bases, with 10 bases between them. This CDR3 has 15 residues. As DNA, the CDR3 is TGTGCCAGCAGCTTGGCCATGCAGAACACAGATACGCAGTATTTT. Protein: CASSLAMQNTDTQYF.

This clonotype has a handful of counts. The CDR3 region has the DNA TGTGCCCTGAATACTCAGGTCAACGAGCAGTACTTC. It codes for CALNTQVNEQYF. V usage is TRBV30 and J usage is TRBJ2-7; D unresolved. CDR3 size: 12 residues. In germline, CDR1 is GTSNPN, CDR2 SVGIG (reference sequence). The V end lost 8 bases, the J end lost 5 bases, and 16 bases lay between the germline ends. Filled out from reference TRBV30 and TRBJ2-7, the complete variable domain reads SQTIHQWPATLVQPVGSPLSLECTVEGTSNPNLYWYRQAAGRGLQLLFYSVGIGQISSEVPQNLSASRPQDRQFILSSKKLLLSDSGFYLCALNTQVNEQYFGPGTRLTVT.

This clonotype has only a few counts. This chain connects TRBV28 to TRBJ2-7; perhaps TRBD2 as D (5 bases). Germline V gene sequence: CDR1 MDHEN, CDR2 SYDVKM. This CDR3 comprises 15 residues. Trimming stripped 5 bases from V and 0 bases from J, with 14 bases between. The CDR3 sequence: CASSVRTGFSYEQYF. In DNA, the CDR3 is TGTGCCAGCAGTGTAAGAACGGGGTTCTCCTACGAGCAGTACTTC.

The table lists this clonotype with many counts. J is TRBJ2-3 and V is TRBV6-1, with 8 bases identical to TRBD2. Losses at the gene ends were 6 bases for V and 3 bases for J; bases not matched to a gene: 8. Germline CDR1 reads MNHNS; CDR2 reads SASEGT. This CDR3 region has 15 residues. Here the CDR3 reads CASRDRGGVTDTQYF. CDR3 in DNA: TGTGCCAGCAGGGACCGGGGGGGCGTGACAGATACGCAGTATTTT.

The table lists this clonotype with many counts. For the CDR3, the DNA is TGCAGTGCTAGAGAGCCAAGCGGGGGGTGGGAGACCCAGTACTTC. It encodes CSAREPSGGWETQYF. The rearrangement joins TRBV20-1 to TRBJ2-5; TRBD2 matches at 9 bases. This CDR3 region has 15 residues. V dropped 0 bases and J dropped 5; count of bases not matched to a gene: 7. Germline loops: CDR1 DFQATT, CDR2 SNEGSKA (reference sequence).

In this sample, this clonotype turned up once. Compared with germline, one end of the junction differs, possibly owing to a read error. The gene calls are TRBV6-9 and TRBJ1-1; D uncertain. Per germline, CDR1 MNHGY and CDR2 SVAAGI. The CDR3 sequence is 15 residues long. The CDR3 spells CARSYQAGPNTEAFF. For the CDR3, the DNA is TGTGCCCGCAGTTACCAGGCAGGACCGAACACTGAAGCTTTCTTT.

This clonotype was picked up many times. V is TRBV27 and J is TRBJ2-3; no definite D call. The V and J ends lost 5 bases and 2 bases respectively, with 14 bases between them. This CDR3 region has 15 residues. From germline, CDR1 is MNHEY and CDR2 SMNVEV (reference sequence). CDR3 nucleotides: TGTGCCAGCAGTGGGTCGAGCCTGGTCACAGATACGCAGTATTTT. Translating gives CASSGSSLVTDTQYF.

The table lists this clonotype with many counts. For the CDR3, the DNA is TGTGCCAGCAGGCTTCCGGGCAGGGGGCTGTACGAGCAGTACTTC. Translated, it gives CASRLPGRGLYEQYF. This chain connects TRBV11-2 to TRBJ2-7; 8 bases fit TRBD1. Trimming at V came to 6 bases and at J to 4 bases, leaving 11 bases not matched to a gene. The CDR3 spans 15 residues. Germline-derived CDR1 and CDR2 are SGHAT and FQNNGV.

Many counts were recorded for this clonotype. V usage is TRBV7-9 and J usage is TRBJ1-3, with 12 bases aligning to TRBD1. Looked up from germline, CDR1 is SEHNR and CDR2 is FQNEAQ (reference sequence). The CDR3 spans 16 residues. Trimming at V came to 10 bases and at J to 4 bases, leaving 11 bases not matched to a gene. The CDR3 loop is CAIPLWDRGLGNTIYF. The CDR3 region has the DNA TGTGCCATCCCCCTTTGGGACAGGGGGCTCGGAAACACCATATATTTT.

There are many counts of this clonotype. This rearrangement joins TRBV29-1 to TRBJ2-5; D is undetermined. CDR1 is SQVTM and CDR2 is ANQGSEA in the germline V gene. V was shortened by 3 bases and J by 8 bases, with 7 bases between the two germline ends. The CDR3 runs 10 residues. The CDR3, as DNA: TGCAGCGTTGAGTACCGAACCCAGTACTTC. The encoded protein is CSVEYRTQYF.

There are a few counts of this clonotype. This chain uses TRBV7-6 with TRBJ1-1; perhaps TRBD1 as D (5 bases). Trimming took off 0 bases at V and 9 bases at J, with 11 bases between the two ends. Germline CDR1 reads SGHVS; CDR2 reads FNYEAQ. The CDR3 runs 13 residues. The DNA for the CDR3 is TGTGCCAGCAGCTTAGCGGGGCCGGCAAAAGCTTTCTTT. Its translation: CASSLAGPAKAFF.

This clonotype was observed at least ten times. A read error may explain this, as a much larger clone is one base away. This rearrangement joins TRBV6-1 to TRBJ2-7; no definite D call. V was cut by 6 bases and J by 3 bases, with 6 bases left in between. Germline CDR1 MNHNS, CDR2 SASEGT. CDR3 length: 11 amino acids. This CDR3 is CASSVGYEQYF. CDR3 coding DNA: TGTGCCAGCAGCGTCGGCTACGAGCAGTACTTC.